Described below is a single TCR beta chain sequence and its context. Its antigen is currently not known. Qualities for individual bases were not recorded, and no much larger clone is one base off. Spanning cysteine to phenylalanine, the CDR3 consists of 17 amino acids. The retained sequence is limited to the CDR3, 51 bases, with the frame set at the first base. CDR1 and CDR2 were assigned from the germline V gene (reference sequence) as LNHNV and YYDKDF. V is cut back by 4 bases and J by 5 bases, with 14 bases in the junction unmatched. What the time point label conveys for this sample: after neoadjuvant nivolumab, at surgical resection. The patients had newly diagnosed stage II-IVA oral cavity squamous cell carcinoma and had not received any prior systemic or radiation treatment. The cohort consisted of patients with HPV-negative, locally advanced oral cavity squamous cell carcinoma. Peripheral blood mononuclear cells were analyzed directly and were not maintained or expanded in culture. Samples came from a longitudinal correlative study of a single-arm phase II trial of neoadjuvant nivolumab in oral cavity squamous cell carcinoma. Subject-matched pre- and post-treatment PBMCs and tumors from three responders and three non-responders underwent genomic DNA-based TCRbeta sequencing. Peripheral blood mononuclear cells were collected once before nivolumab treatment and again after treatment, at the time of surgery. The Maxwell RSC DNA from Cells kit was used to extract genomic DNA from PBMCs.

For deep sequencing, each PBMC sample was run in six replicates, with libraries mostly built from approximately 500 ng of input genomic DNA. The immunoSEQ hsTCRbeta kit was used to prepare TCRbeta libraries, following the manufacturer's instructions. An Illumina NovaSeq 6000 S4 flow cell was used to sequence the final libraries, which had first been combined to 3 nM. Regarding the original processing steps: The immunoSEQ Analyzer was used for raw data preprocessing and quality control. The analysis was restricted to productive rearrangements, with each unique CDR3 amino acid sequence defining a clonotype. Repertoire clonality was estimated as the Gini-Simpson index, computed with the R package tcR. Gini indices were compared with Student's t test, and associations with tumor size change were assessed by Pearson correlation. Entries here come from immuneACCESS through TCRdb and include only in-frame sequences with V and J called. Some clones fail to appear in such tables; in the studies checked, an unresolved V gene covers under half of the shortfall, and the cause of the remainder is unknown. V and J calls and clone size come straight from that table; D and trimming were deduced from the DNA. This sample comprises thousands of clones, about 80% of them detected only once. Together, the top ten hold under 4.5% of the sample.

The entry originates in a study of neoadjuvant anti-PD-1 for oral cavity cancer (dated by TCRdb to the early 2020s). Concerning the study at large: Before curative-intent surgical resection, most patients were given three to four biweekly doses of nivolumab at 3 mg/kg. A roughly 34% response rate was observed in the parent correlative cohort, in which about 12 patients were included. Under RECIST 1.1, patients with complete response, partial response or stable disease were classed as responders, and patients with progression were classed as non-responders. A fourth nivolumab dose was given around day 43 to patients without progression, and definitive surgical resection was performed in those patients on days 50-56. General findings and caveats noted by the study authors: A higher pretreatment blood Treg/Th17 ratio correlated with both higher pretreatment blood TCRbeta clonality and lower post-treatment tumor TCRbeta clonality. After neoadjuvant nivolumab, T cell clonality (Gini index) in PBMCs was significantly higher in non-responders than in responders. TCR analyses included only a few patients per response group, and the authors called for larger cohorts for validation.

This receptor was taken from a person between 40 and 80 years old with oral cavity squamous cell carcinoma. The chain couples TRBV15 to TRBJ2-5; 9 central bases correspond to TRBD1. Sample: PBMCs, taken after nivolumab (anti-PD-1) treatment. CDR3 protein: CATSIHPDRGMGETQYF. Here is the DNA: TGTGCCACCAGCATTCACCCGGACAGGGGCATGGGGGAGACCCAGTACTTC. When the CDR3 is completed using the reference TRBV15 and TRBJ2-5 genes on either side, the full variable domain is DAMVIQNPRYQVTQFGKPVTLSCSQTLNHNVMYWYQQKSSQAPKLLFHYYDKDFNNEADTPDNFQSRRPNTSFCFLDIRSPGLGDTAMYLCATSIHPDRGMGETQYFGPGTRLLVL.